The 18 T cell receptor beta chains below come from one sample, sequenced in a study of cytomegalovirus exposure and HLA in healthy donors. Primers: 60 Vbeta forward and 13 Jbeta reverse. Method: immunoSEQ multiplex PCR; TCRdb's copy keeps in-frame clones and lacks some. Among about 55,000 clones, approximately 71% were seen once, and the ten largest hold about 35%. Input material: PBMCs. The receptors come from a man aged 40-49 years in good health and CMV-seropositive.

This clone has a handful of counts. V usage is TRBV19 and J usage is TRBJ2-5; D is perhaps TRBD2 (7 bases). The CDR3 totals 13 residues. V was cut by 11 bases and J by 5 bases, with 18 bases left in between. CDR1 is LNHDA, CDR2 SQIVND, per germline (reference sequence). The CDR3 loop is CASQPRGGETQYF. Here the CDR3 DNA reads TGTGCCTCCCAACCCAGGGGAGGGGAGACCCAGTACTTC.

This chain links TRBV13 with TRBJ1-4; 7 bases match TRBD1. Germline trimming cut 5 bases from V and 7 bases from J; bases unmatched to any gene: 13. This CDR3 is 16 amino acids long. The germline V gene encodes CDR1 PRHDT and CDR2 FYEKMQ (reference sequence). CDR3 loop: CASSETGRGGVEKLFF. The CDR3 nucleotides are TGTGCCAGCAGCGAGACAGGGCGGGGAGGTGTTGAAAAACTGTTTTTT.

The gene calls are TRBV7-9 and TRBJ2-1; 9 nucleotides align to TRBD1. The CDR3 consists of 17 residues. Germline CDR1 is SEHNR and CDR2 is FQNEAQ (reference sequence). The V gene end was trimmed by 2 bases and the J gene end by 4 bases; junction bases not matched to a gene: 9. The CDR3: CASSLLQGAGYYNEQFF. Here the CDR3 DNA reads TGTGCCAGCAGCTTACTACAGGGGGCTGGTTATTACAATGAGCAGTTCTTC.

The CDR3, as DNA: TGCGCCAGCAGCAGGGGGCTGCATGGCGAGCAGTACTTC. Translated: CASSRGLHGEQYF. The rearrangement links TRBV10-1 to TRBJ2-7; 8 nucleotides agree with TRBD1. From germline, CDR1 is WNHNN and CDR2 SYGVQD (reference sequence). This CDR3 contains 13 residues. Trimming removed 6 bases from V and 6 bases from J; junction bases left unmatched: 7.

The chain carries TRBV4-3 and TRBJ2-2, with D unclear. V lost 0 bases, J lost 5 bases, and 4 bases lay in between. CDR3 length: 13 residues. Germline V lookup: CDR1 LGHNA, CDR2 YSLEER. The CDR3 DNA is TGCGCCAGCAGCCAAGACAGGACCGGGGAGCTGTTTTTT. As protein: CASSQDRTGELFF.

The chain recombines TRBV7-2 with TRBJ2-1; perhaps TRBD1 as D (6 bases). Germline loops: CDR1 SGHTA, CDR2 FQGNSA. The V end was cut by 5 bases, the J end by 5 bases, with 13 bases between. The CDR3 consists of 14 residues. CDR3 nucleotide sequence: TGTGCCAGCAGCCAAACTTACAGGGACAATGAGCAGTTCTTC. This gives the protein CASSQTYRDNEQFF.

The V gene is TRBV11-3, the J gene TRBJ2-3; weak D call: TRBD1 (7 bases). Per germline, CDR1 SGHNT and CDR2 YENEEA. This CDR3 contains 15 residues. Between the trimmed V and J ends, which lost 5 bases and 6 bases, there was a span of 18 bases. The CDR3: CASSGGQGEGDTQYF. The CDR3 DNA reads TGTGCCAGCAGCGGAGGGCAGGGGGAAGGGGATACGCAGTATTTT.

The chain combines TRBV15 with TRBJ2-7; 9 bases agree with TRBD1. Germline CDR1 LNHNV, CDR2 YYDKDF (reference sequence). CDR3 length: 17 amino acids. The ends lost 2 bases at V and 0 bases at J; junction bases unmatched: 8. As DNA, the CDR3 is TGTGCCACCAGCAGAACCGTACAGGGGGCGGGCTCCTACGAGCAGTACTTC. This gives the protein CATSRTVQGAGSYEQYF.

The V call is TRBV4-2, the J call TRBJ1-2; TRBD1 agrees at 7 bases. V lost 0 bases and J lost 3; bases outside the gene matches: 7. Germline V gene sequence: CDR1 LGHNA, CDR2 YNFKEQ. This CDR3 region has 16 residues. CDR3 residues: CASSQDNRGRDYGYTF. The CDR3 nucleotides read TGTGCCAGCAGCCAAGATAACAGGGGTAGGGACTATGGCTACACCTTC.

The chain joins TRBV6-5 to TRBJ1-3; D ambiguous. CDR3 length: 14 residues. V was shortened by 11 bases and J by 0 bases, with 14 bases between the two germline ends. The V gene's germline CDR1 is MNHEY and CDR2 SVGAGI. The CDR3 nucleotides read TGTGCCTCACGAGAGGATCTCTCTGGAAACACCATATATTTT. This codes for CASREDLSGNTIYF.

This chain links TRBV19 with TRBJ1-6, with TRBD1 matching 9 bases. Germline values: CDR1 LNHDA, CDR2 SQIVND (reference sequence). This CDR3 is built from 14 residues. The V and J ends lost 9 bases and 7 bases, in that order; junction bases with no gene match: 7. The CDR3 region is CASMTGGSNSPLHF. CDR3 bases: TGTGCCAGCATGACAGGGGGGAGCAATTCACCCCTCCACTTT.

The chain combines TRBV4-1 with TRBJ1-4, with a weak D call TRBD1 (6 bases). V was clipped by 2 bases and J by 0 bases, with 13 bases between them. Germline V gene lookup returns CDR1 MGHRA and CDR2 YSYEKL. CDR3 size: 17 residues. The CDR3 loop is CASSQSGTRATNEKLFF. The DNA of the CDR3 is TGCGCCAGCAGCCAAAGCGGGACAAGGGCAACTAATGAAAAACTGTTTTTT.

For the CDR3, the DNA is TGTGCCAGCAGGGACATCCCACTACAGTACACTGAAGCTTTCTTT. It specifies CASRDIPLQYTEAFF. This chain connects TRBV6-1 to TRBJ1-1, with D possibly TRBD1 on 5 matching bases. This CDR3 contains 15 residues. Germline CDR1 and CDR2: MNHNS and SASEGT. V was cut by 6 bases and J by 3 bases, with 17 bases left in between.

The chain carries TRBV11-3 and TRBJ2-7, with TRBD1 matching 8 bases. Germline-derived CDR1 and CDR2 are SGHNT and YENEEA. V shed 0 bases, J shed 5 bases, and the junction held 0 bases outside the gene matches. CDR3 length: 13 amino acids. CDR3 DNA sequence: TGTGCCAGCAGCTTAGAGACAGGGGACGAGCAGTACTTC. Its translation: CASSLETGDEQYF.

This clone was seen a handful of times. This chain uses TRBV5-1 with TRBJ1-1, with 8 bases matching TRBD1. CDR1 is SGHRS, CDR2 YFSETQ, per germline. The CDR3 consists of 15 residues. V lost 4 bases and J lost 5; bases outside the gene matches: 10. CDR3 nucleotides: TGCGCCAGCAGCATGGGGTCAGGGGGCCGGACTGAAGCTTTCTTT. Translated: CASSMGSGGRTEAFF. Using reference TRBV5-1 and TRBJ1-1 for the parts outside the CDR3, the full variable domain is KAGVTQTPRYLIKTRGQQVTLSCSPISGHRSVSWYQQTPGQGLQFLFEYFSETQRNKGNFPGRFSGRQFSNSRSEMNVSTLELGDSALYLCASSMGSGGRTEAFFGQGTRLTVV.

The V gene is TRBV5-1, the J gene TRBJ2-2; 10 bases are a match to TRBD1. Germline values: CDR1 SGHRS, CDR2 YFSETQ. The CDR3 contains 16 residues. V shed 3 bases and J 4 bases; nucleotides not matched to a gene: 6. CDR3 DNA: TGCGCCAGCAGCTCACCCGGGACAGGGGCCACCGGGGAGCTGTTTTTT. This sequence encodes CASSSPGTGATGELFF.

The chain combines TRBV6-5 with TRBJ1-2, with 9 nucleotides matching TRBD1. After removal of 2 bases from V and 14 bases from J, the junction contained 9 bases not matched to a gene. The CDR3 loop spans 13 amino acids. Germline V gives CDR1 MNHEY, CDR2 SVGAGI. The CDR3 region has the DNA TGTGCCAGCAGTTACGCGGGACAGGGCCATTGGACCTTC. Translation gives CASSYAGQGHWTF.

V is TRBV5-6 and J is TRBJ1-6, with D unresolved. The CDR3 sequence is 16 residues long. V lost 0 bases and J lost 6, with 13 bases in between. The germline V gene has CDR1 SGHDT and CDR2 YYEEEE. The CDR3 reads CASSLVPFASNSPLHF. The CDR3 region has the DNA TGTGCCAGCAGCTTGGTACCGTTCGCTAGTAATTCACCCCTCCACTTT.